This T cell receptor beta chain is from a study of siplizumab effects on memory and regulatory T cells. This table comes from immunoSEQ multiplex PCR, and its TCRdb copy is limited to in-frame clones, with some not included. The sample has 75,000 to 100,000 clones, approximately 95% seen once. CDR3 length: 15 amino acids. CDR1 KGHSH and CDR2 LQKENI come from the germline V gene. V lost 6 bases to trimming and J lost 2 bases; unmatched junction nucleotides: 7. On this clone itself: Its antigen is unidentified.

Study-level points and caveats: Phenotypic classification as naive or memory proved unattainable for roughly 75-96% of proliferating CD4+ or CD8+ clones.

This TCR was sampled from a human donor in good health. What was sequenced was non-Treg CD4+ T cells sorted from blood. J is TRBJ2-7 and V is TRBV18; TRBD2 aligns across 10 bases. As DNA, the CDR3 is TGTGCCAGCTCCCGGGGGACTAGCGAGACCTACGAGCAGTACTTC. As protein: CASSRGTSETYEQYF.